These T cell receptor beta chains were read from a single sample in a study of CD8+CD57+ T cells in acquired aplastic anemia. TCRdb ran MiXCR on the reads and lists one entry per CDR3 protein. The data contain a few hundred thousand distinct CDR3 sequences, 61% of them seen just once; the ten biggest clones take up about 31%. The sequenced sample consisted of sorted CD4+, CD8+, or CD8+CD57+ T cells (not recorded which) from PBMCs. The receptors stem from a human donor in good health. Each CDR3 is given with its conserved first and last residue. The D gene is left open where the match is weak. Some rows have no size entry. The others give once, few or many, or a class for an expanded clone.

TRBV5-1,-,TRBD2,TRBJ2-7,CASSSSGSRIYEQYF,TGCGCCAGCAGCTCCAGCGGGAGTAGGATTTACGAGCAGTACTTC
TRBV20-1,-,-,TRBJ1-6,CSAKSGVPNSPLHF,TGCAGTGCTAAGTCCGGGGTCCCCAATTCACCCCTCCACTTT
TRBV11-2,-,-,TRBJ1-2,CASSKGAQENYGYTF,TGTGCCAGCAGCAAAGGGGCCCAGGAGAACTATGGCTACACCTTC
TRBV6-2/TRBV6-3,-,TRBD2,TRBJ2-3,CASSRAGGSTDTQYF,TGTGCCAGCAGTCGAGCGGGAGGTAGCACAGATACGCAGTATTTT
TRBV7-2,-,-,TRBJ1-2,CASSDRPISGYTF,TGTGCCAGCAGCGACCGGCCAATATCGGGCTACACCTTC
TRBV7-2,-,-,TRBJ1-4,CASSLIGSEGLFF,TGTGCCAGCAGCTTAATTGGCTCCGAGGGGCTGTTTTTT
TRBV7-9,-,-,TRBJ1-5,CASSFAGPDQPQHF,TGTGCCAGCAGCTTCGCGGGGCCCGATCAGCCCCAGCATTTT
TRBV15,-,TRBD1,TRBJ2-7,CAASGQGNYYEHYF,TGTGCCGCCAGCGGACAGGGAAATTATTACGAGCATTACTTC
TRBV14,-,-,TRBJ1-3,CASSQDGRLRTFGNTIYF,TGTGCCAGCAGCCAAGATGGGCGCTTAAGGACGTTTGGAAACACCATATATTTT
TRBV29-1,-,-,TRBJ2-7,CSVRVVGEQYF,TGCAGCGTCAGGGTCGTCGGCGAGCAGTACTTC
TRBV11-2,many,-,TRBJ2-7,CASSFEGISYEQYF,TGTGCCAGCAGCTTTGAGGGAATCTCCTACGAGCAGTACTTC
TRBV2,-,-,TRBJ1-1,CASRRRGGTEAFF,TGTGCCAGCAGGCGCCGGGGTGGGACTGAAGCTTTCTTT
TRBV10-3,-,-,TRBJ1-6,CAISEAGLNSPLHF,TGTGCCATCAGTGAGGCAGGGCTTAATTCACCCCTCCACTTT
TRBV7-7,-,-,TRBJ2-2,CASSFRVAGELFF,TGTGCCAGCAGCTTTCGAGTGGCCGGGGAGCTGTTTTTT
TRBV6-1,-,TRBD2,TRBJ2-1,CASSGGLAGGDEQFF,TGTGCCAGCAGTGGGGGACTAGCGGGAGGCGATGAGCAGTTCTTC
TRBV2,-,-,TRBJ1-2,CASSEDRGYGYTF,TGTGCCAGCAGTGAAGATCGTGGCTATGGCTACACCTTC
TRBV7-8,-,-,TRBJ2-7,CASKGLLYEQYF,TGTGCCAGTAAGGGACTCCTCTACGAGCAGTACTTC
TRBV12-3/TRBV12-4,many,-,TRBJ2-1,CASSLSGGYNEQFF,TGTGCCAGCAGTCTCTCCGGGGGTTACAATGAGCAGTTCTTC
TRBV9,many,-,TRBJ2-5,CASSVDSGSEWETQYF,TGTGCCAGCAGCGTAGATAGCGGAAGCGAATGGGAGACCCAGTACTTC
TRBV7-2,-,TRBD1,TRBJ1-5,CASSRDRIEGQPQHF,TGTGCCAGCAGCCGGGACAGGATAGAGGGTCAGCCCCAGCATTTT
TRBV6-1,many,-,TRBJ2-3,CASSATSETDTQYF,TGTGCCAGCAGTGCCACCTCCGAAACAGATACGCAGTATTTT
TRBV7-8,few,-,TRBJ1-2,CASSLELDRGGYTF,TGTGCCAGCAGCTTAGAGCTGGATAGGGGCGGCTACACCTTC
TRBV4-2,-,TRBD1,TRBJ1-5,CASNQAGGLGNQPQHF,TGTGCCAGCAACCAAGCAGGGGGCCTGGGCAATCAGCCCCAGCATTTT
TRBV20-1,-,TRBD2,TRBJ2-5,CSAGPGGVETQYF,TGCAGTGCTGGACCGGGGGGAGTAGAGACCCAGTACTTC
TRBV5-6,-,-,TRBJ1-2,CASSLALGYTF,TGTGCCAGCAGCTTGGCCCTTGGCTACACCTTC
TRBV25-1,-,TRBD1,TRBJ2-7,CASSGVRDRGSYEQPF,TGTGCCAGCAGCGGGGTCAGGGACAGGGGATCCTACGAGCAGCCCTTC
TRBV10-3,-,TRBD2,TRBJ2-1,CAISESSGGPHLYNEQFF,TGTGCCATCAGTGAATCTAGCGGGGGGCCCCATCTCTACAATGAGCAGTTCTTC
TRBV7-9,-,-,TRBJ1-2,CASSPRPARDLHGYTF,TGTGCCAGCAGCCCCCGCCCGGCCAGGGACCTCCATGGCTACACCTTC
TRBV5-1,-,-,TRBJ2-1,CASRLGGDYNEQFF,TGCGCCAGCCGTTTGGGTGGGGACTACAATGAGCAGTTCTTC
TRBV29-1,few,-,TRBJ2-1,CSVDARGNEQFF,TGCAGCGTAGACGCCCGGGGGAATGAGCAGTTCTTC
TRBV7-9,-,-,TRBJ1-2,CASSTIRARRSDGYTF,TGTGCCAGCAGCACAATACGGGCCCGGCGCTCGGATGGCTACACCTTC